This T cell receptor (beta chain) was identified during a study of CD8+ T cells in alopecia areata. Background on the study: In an open-label trial, patients got 5 to 10 mg tofacitinib twice daily. General study findings and limits: For lesional scalp, especially alopecia totalis/universalis, clonality was higher than in normal scalp. TCRs were shared less clearly across patients than in mice, possibly for HLA-related reasons.

From alopecia areata patients, lesional scalp punch biopsies and peripheral blood were collected. Note on this clone: Its matching antigen is unknown.

Extracted from the samples, RNA was reverse transcribed into cDNA to serve as the sequencing template. Method: immunoSEQ multiplex PCR; TCRdb's copy keeps in-frame clones and lacks some. The sample holds 130,000 to 150,000 clones; 75% to 90% are singletons and the top ten take more than 13%. The CDR3 totals 12 residues. Trimming left V 5 bases short and J 4 bases short, with 6 bases between. The germline gives CDR1 LNHDA, CDR2 SQIVND (reference sequence). The sequence derives from a human donor with alopecia areata. The rearrangement links TRBV19 to TRBJ2-1; D remains ambiguous. This sample comprised CD8+ T cells sorted from blood, obtained at week 0. CDR3 region: CASSPVYNEQFF. The CDR3 DNA reads TGTGCCAGTAGTCCGGTTTACAATGAGCAGTTCTTC. The complete variable domain, with remaining parts taken from reference TRBV19 and TRBJ2-1, reads DGGITQSPKYLFRKEGQNVTLSCEQNLNHDAMYWYRQDPGQGLRLIYYSQIVNDFQKGDIAEGYSVSREKKESFPLTVTSAQKNPTAFYLCASSPVYNEQFFGPGTRLTVL.